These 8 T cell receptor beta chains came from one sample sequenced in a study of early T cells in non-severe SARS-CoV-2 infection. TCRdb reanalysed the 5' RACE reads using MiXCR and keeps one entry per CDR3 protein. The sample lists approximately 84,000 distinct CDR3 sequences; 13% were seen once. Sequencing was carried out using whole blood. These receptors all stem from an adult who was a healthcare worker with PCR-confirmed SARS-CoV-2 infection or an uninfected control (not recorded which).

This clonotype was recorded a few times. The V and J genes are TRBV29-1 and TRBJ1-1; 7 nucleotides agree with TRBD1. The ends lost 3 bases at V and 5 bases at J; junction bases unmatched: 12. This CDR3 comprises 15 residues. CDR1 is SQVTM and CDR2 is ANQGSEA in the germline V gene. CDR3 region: CSVDMGQLITTEAFF. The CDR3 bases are TGCAGCGTTGATATGGGACAGCTAATAACAACTGAAGCTTTCTTT. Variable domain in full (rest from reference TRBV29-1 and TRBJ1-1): SAVISQKPSRDICQRGTSLTIQCQVDSQVTMMFWYRQQPGQSLTLIATANQGSEATYESGFVIDKFPISRPNLTFSTLTVSNMSPEDSSIYLCSVDMGQLITTEAFFGQGTRLTVV.

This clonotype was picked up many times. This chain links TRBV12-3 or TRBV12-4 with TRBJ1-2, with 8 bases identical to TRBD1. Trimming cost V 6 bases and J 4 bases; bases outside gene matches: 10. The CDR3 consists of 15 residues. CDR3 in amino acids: CASRPGQGGGYGYTF. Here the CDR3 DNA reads TGTGCCAGCAGACCCGGACAGGGTGGTGGCTATGGCTACACCTTC.

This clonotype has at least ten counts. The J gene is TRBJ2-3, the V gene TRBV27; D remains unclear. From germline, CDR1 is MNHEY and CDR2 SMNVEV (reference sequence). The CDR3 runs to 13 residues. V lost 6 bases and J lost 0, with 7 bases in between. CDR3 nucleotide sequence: TGTGCCAGCAGACGTACTAGCACAGATACGCAGTATTTT. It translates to CASRRTSTDTQYF.

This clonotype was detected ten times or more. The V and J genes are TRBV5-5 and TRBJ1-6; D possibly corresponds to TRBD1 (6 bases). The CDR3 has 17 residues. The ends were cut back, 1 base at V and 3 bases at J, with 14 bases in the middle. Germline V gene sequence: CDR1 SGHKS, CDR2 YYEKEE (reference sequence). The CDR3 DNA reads TGTGCCAGCAGCTTGAACCCCGGACAGCACTATAATTCACCCCTCCACTTT. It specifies CASSLNPGQHYNSPLHF.

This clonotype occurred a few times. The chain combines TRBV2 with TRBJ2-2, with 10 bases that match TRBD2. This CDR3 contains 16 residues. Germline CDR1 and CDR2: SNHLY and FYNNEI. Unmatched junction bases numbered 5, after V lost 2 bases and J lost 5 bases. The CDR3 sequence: CASSETPSGRTGELFF. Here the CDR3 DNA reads TGTGCCAGCAGTGAAACGCCTAGCGGGAGAACCGGGGAGCTGTTTTTT.

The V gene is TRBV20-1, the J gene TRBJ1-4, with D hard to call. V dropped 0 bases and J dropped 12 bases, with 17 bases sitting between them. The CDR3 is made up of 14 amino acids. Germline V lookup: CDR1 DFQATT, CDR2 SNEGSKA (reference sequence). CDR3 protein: CSARDRIGGAELFF. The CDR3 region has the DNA TGCAGTGCTAGAGATCGCATTGGCGGTGCGGAACTGTTTTTT.

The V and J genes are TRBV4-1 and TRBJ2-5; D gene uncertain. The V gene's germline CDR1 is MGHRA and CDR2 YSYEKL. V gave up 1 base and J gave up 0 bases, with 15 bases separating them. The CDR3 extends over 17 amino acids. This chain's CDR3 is CASSQASARWYQETQYF. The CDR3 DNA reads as TGCGCCAGCAGCCAAGCCTCCGCGCGATGGTACCAAGAGACCCAGTACTTC.

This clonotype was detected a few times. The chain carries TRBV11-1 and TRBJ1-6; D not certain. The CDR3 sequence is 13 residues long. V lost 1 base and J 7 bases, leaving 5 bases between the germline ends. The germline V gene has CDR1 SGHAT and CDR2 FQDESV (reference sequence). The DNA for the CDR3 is TGTGCCAGCAGCTTAGTCGGGAATTCACCCCTCCACTTT. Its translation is CASSLVGNSPLHF.